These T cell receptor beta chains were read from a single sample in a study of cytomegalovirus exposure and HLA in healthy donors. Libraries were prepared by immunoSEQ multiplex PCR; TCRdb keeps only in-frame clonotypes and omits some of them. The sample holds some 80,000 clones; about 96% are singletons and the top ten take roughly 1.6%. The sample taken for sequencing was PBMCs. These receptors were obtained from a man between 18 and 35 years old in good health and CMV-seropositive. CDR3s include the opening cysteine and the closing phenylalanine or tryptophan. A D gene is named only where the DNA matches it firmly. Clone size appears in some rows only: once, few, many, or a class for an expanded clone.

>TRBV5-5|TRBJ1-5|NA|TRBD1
TGTGCCAGCAGCTTGGCACCCGGACAGGGGAGCAATCAGCCCCAGCATTTT
CASSLAPGQGSNQPQHF
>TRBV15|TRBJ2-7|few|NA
TGTGCCACCAGCAGAGGTCAAGGAGGGCGCGAGCAGTACTTC
CATSRGQGGREQYF
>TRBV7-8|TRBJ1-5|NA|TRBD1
TGTGCCAGCAGCTTTCAGGGGGCGCAAGGCAATCAGCCCCAGCATTTT
CASSFQGAQGNQPQHF
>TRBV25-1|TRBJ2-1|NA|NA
TGTGCCAGCAGTGAATTTGGACAGGAGCAGTTCTTC
CASSEFGQEQFF
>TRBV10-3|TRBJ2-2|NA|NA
TGTGCCATCAGTGGAGACAGGCTGTTTTTT
CAISGDRLFF
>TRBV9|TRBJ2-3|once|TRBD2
TGTGCCAGCAGCTCCCGGGGGGGTTCGGATACGCAGTATTTT
CASSSRGGSDTQYF
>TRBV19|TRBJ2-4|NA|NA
TGTGCCAGTAGGATGGGCAGGGCGGCCAAAAACATTCAGTACTTC
CASRMGRAAKNIQYF
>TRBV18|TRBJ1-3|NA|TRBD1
TGTGCCAGCTCACTCACCGGGACAGAGAGCTCTGGAAACACCATATATTTT
CASSLTGTESSGNTIYF
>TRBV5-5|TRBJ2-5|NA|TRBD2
TGTGCCAGCAGCTATGGACTAGCGGGGGTACAAGAGACCCAGTACTTC
CASSYGLAGVQETQYF
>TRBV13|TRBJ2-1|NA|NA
TGTGCCAGCAGAGCCGGGACTTCCTTCTACAATGAGCAGTTCTTC
CASRAGTSFYNEQFF
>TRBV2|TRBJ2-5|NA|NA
TGTGCCAGCAGTGAAGATTTGGGCGACCCCTTGTCCCAGTACTTC
CASSEDLGDPLSQYF
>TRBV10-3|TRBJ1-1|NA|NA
TGTGCCGCGGGGTGGGCTGAAGCTTTCTTT
CAAGWAEAFF
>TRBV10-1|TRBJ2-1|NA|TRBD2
TGCGCCAGCAGTGAGTCCCGAGGGCGGGAGCGAAATGAGCAGTTCTTC
CASSESRGRERNEQFF
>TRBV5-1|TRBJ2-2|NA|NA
TGCGCCAGCAGCATCCAACACAGGGATTCCGGGGAGCTGTTTTTT
CASSIQHRDSGELFF
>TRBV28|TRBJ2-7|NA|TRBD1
TGTGCCAGCAGTCCCGCGGACAGGATCTCCTACGAGCAGTACTTC
CASSPADRISYEQYF
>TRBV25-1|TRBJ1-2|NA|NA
TGTGCCAGCAGTGAATTCCAGGGATTGGATGGCTACACCTTC
CASSEFQGLDGYTF
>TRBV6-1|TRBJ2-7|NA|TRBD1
TGTGCCAGCAGCCGGGACAGATTCTACGAGCAGTACTTC
CASSRDRFYEQYF
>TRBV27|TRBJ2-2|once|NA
TGTGCCAGCAGTTTAGTGGGAGCGAACACCGGGGAGCTGTTTTTT
CASSLVGANTGELFF
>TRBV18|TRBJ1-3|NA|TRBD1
TGTGCCAGCTCACCCGACAGGGCCAACTCTGGAAACACCATATATTTT
CASSPDRANSGNTIYF
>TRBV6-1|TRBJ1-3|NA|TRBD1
TGTGCCAGCAGTGAAGGACCGACAGGGGACGGAAACACCATATATTTT
CASSEGPTGDGNTIYF
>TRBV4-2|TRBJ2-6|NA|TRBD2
TGTGCCAGCAGCCAAGGAGCGGGAACCGGGGCCAACGTCCTGACTTTC
CASSQGAGTGANVLTF
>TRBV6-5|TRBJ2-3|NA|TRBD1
TGTGCCAGCAGAACGGGACAGGGCCGCACAGATACGCAGTATTTT
CASRTGQGRTDTQYF
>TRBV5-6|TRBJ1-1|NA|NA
TGTGCCAGCAGCTTGGCGGGAAACACTGAAGCTTTCTTT
CASSLAGNTEAFF
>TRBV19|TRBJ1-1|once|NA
TGTGCCAGTAGTATATCAGGGGTCACGAACACTGAAGCTTTCTTT
CASSISGVTNTEAFF
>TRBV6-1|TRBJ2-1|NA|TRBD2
TGTGCCAGCAGATCTAGCGGGGGCTACAATGAGCAGTTCTTC
CASRSSGGYNEQFF
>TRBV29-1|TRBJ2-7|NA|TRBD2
TGCAGCGCGGGGACTAGCGGGAGTTCGGCTCCCTACGAGCAGTACTTC
CSAGTSGSSAPYEQYF
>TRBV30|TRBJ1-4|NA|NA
TGTGCCTGGAGTGACAGGTTTCGGAAGGGACTGTTTTTT
CAWSDRFRKGLFF
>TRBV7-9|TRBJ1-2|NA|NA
TGTGCCAGCAGCTTAGCGCGAGAGGGTTTTTATGGCTACACCTTC
CASSLAREGFYGYTF
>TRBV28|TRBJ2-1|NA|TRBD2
TGTGCCAGCAGTCCCCAGACTAGCATTAATGAGCAGTTCTTC
CASSPQTSINEQFF
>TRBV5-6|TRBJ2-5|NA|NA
TGTGCCAGCAGCTTGGGAGGCCTGGAGACCCAGTACTTC
CASSLGGLETQYF
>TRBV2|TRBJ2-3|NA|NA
TGTGCCAGCAGTGGAACGACGGGGTTTGGGCAGTATTTT
CASSGTTGFGQYF
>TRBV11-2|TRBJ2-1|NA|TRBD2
TGTGCCAGCAGCTCTGGGACTAGCGGGTACAATGAGCAGTTCTTC
CASSSGTSGYNEQFF
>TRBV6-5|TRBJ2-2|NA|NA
TGTGCCAGCAGTTACTCCACGGGAACCGGGGAGCTGTTTTTT
CASSYSTGTGELFF
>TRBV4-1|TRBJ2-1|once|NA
TGCGCCAGCAGCCAAGGGCGGGATAGGGTCAATGAGCAGTTCTTC
CASSQGRDRVNEQFF
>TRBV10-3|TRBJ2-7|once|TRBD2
TGTGCCATCAGTGAGTCCGGGACTAGTAGCTACGAGCAGTACTTC
CAISESGTSSYEQYF
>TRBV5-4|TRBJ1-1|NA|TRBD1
TGTGCCACCGAAACAGGGGACACTGAAGCTTTCTTT
CATETGDTEAFF
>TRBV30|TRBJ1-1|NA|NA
TGTGCCTGGAGTGCACGGGGAGCCGCCTCGGTGACTGAAGCTTTCTTT
CAWSARGAASVTEAFF
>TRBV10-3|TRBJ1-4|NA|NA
TGTGCCATCAGTTGGGGTGACACCGGAGGACTGTTTTTT
CAISWGDTGGLFF
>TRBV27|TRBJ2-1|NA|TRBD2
TGTGCCAGCAGGTCGGGTCTAGCGGGAATCAATGAGCAGTTCTTC
CASRSGLAGINEQFF
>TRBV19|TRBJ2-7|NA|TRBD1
TGTGCCAGTAGTCCGGGGGACAGGGGTGAAGACGAGCAGTACTTC
CASSPGDRGEDEQYF
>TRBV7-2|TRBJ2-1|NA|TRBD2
TGTGCCAGCAGCCCCAAGACTAGCGGGAGGGTCGATGAGCAGTTCTTC
CASSPKTSGRVDEQFF
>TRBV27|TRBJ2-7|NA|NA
TGTGCCAGCGGAGATGGTTACGAGCAGTACTTC
CASGDGYEQYF
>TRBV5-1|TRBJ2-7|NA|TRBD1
TGCGCCAGCAGCTTCTATCGGACAGGAACCATCGAGCAGTACTTC
CASSFYRTGTIEQYF
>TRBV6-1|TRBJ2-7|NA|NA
TGTGCCAGCAGTGTCGCCAGGTCCATTGGCTACGAGCAGTACTTC
CASSVARSIGYEQYF
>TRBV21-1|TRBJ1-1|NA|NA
TGTGCCAGCAGCAAAGGGGGCCCCACGGGCACTGAAGCTTTCTTT
CASSKGGPTGTEAFF